This TCR beta chain was profiled in a study of CD8 T cells in ankylosing spondylitis. Overall study results and limits: Some motif variants were previously reported in reactive arthritis synovial fluid and blood. For ankylosing spondylitis blood, a TCR beta motif of about eight highly homologous variants appeared characteristic.

V was cut by 4 bases and J by 7 bases, with 16 bases left in between. CDR1 and CDR2 from the germline V gene are MNHEY and SMNVEV (reference sequence). This CDR3 has 14 amino acids. This clonotype was counted a few times. The antigen remains undetermined. TCRdb called the 5' RACE reads again in MiXCR, with one record for every CDR3 protein. The sample carries approximately 540,000 distinct CDR3 sequences, about an eighth recorded once. Specimen: blood, either unsorted or a sorted T cell fraction (not recorded which). The V call is TRBV27, the J call TRBJ1-2; D is unclear. The origin of this receptor is a male donor with ankylosing spondylitis. The CDR3 coding sequence is TGTGCCAGCAGTTCCTACAGAGAAAAGGGTGGCTACACCTTC. Amino acids: CASSSYREKGGYTF.